Shown below are 7 T cell receptor beta chains from a single sample sequenced in a study of T cell clonotyping in hematopoietic cell transplantation. TCRdb keeps only in-frame clones here, not all; method: immunoSEQ multiplex PCR. The repertoire includes around 15,000 clones, about 57% of them detected once, and roughly 12% sits in the top ten. This specimen was PBMCs, taken 30 days after allogeneic stem cell transplant. Receptor source: a male patient aged 50 to 60 who had an allogeneic stem cell transplant from an unrelated donor, so T cells may come from the graft donor. Some clones in this sample may be carry-over from other donors' samples.

The chain employs TRBV7-2 and TRBJ1-1; D is uncertain. There are 14 residues in the CDR3. CDR1 is SGHTA, CDR2 FQGNSA, per germline. V lost 5 bases and J lost 1, with 11 bases in between. The CDR3 bases are TGTGCCAGCAGCCCGACCAGGACGAACACTGAAGCTTTCTTT. It yields the protein CASSPTRTNTEAFF.

This clone appeared once. The chain has TRBV6-5 and TRBJ2-5; 7 nucleotides line up with TRBD2. The CDR3 is 15 residues long. J gave up 1 base and V 5 bases, and 7 bases lay outside the gene matches. Per germline, CDR1 MNHEY and CDR2 SVGAGI. The CDR3 coding sequence is TGTGCCAGCAGTCCGCTCGGGGGGATCCAAGAGACCCAGTACTTC. It encodes CASSPLGGIQETQYF.

CDR3 residues: CASRGDPNTEAFF. In DNA form, the CDR3 reads TGCGCCAGCCGTGGGGATCCGAACACTGAAGCTTTCTTT. The chain combines TRBV5-1 with TRBJ1-1, with D hard to call. Germline CDR1 is SGHRS and CDR2 is YFSETQ. There are 13 residues in the CDR3. With 7 bases removed from V and 1 base from J, the gap between germline ends came to 11 bases.

The V and J genes are TRBV6-6 and TRBJ1-3, with TRBD1 as a possible D gene (5 bases). The CDR3 extends over 13 amino acids. Germline lookup yields CDR1 MNHNY and CDR2 SVGAGI (reference sequence). The V gene lost 10 bases and the J gene lost 7 bases, with 17 bases spanning the gap. DNA of the CDR3: TGTGCCACTACGTGGGGCCTCGGGAACACCATATATTTT. Protein product: CATTWGLGNTIYF.

The chain uses TRBV28 and TRBJ1-5; D not resolved. The CDR3 is made up of 12 amino acids. V lost 6 bases to trimming and J lost 6 bases, with 9 bases between them. Germline V gene sequence: CDR1 MDHEN, CDR2 SYDVKM. CDR3 residues: CASSERGQPQHF. DNA of the CDR3: TGTGCCAGCAGCGAACGGGGTCAGCCCCAGCATTTT.

V usage is TRBV6-5 and J usage is TRBJ1-2, with 7 bases aligning to TRBD1. The germline V gene has CDR1 MNHEY and CDR2 SVGAGI. The CDR3 spans 14 residues. V shed 10 bases, J shed 3 bases, and the junction held 11 bases outside the gene matches. Here the CDR3 DNA reads TGTGCCACTCACACAGGGGCTGGATACTATGGCTACACCTTC. Translating gives CATHTGAGYYGYTF.

The CDR3 loop is CASSISYSWAGYGYTF. The CDR3 DNA reads TGTGCCAGTAGTATCTCTTATTCTTGGGCTGGCTATGGCTACACCTTC. The V gene is TRBV19, the J gene TRBJ1-2; D not certain. CDR1 and CDR2 from the germline V gene are LNHDA and SQIVND (reference sequence). This CDR3 has 16 amino acids. The V end lost 3 bases, the J end lost 4 bases, and 18 bases lay between the germline ends.